A selection of T cell receptor beta chains follows, all from one sample in a study of blood T cell repertoires in COVID-19. Here immunoSEQ multiplex PCR was the method, and the copy in TCRdb shows in-frame clones only, minus some. The data hold approximately 200,000 clones, with about 81% observed a single time. The sample taken for sequencing was PBMCs or T cells enriched from blood (not recorded which). Receptor source: a woman aged 25 to 39 who had recovered from COVID-19. Both conserved end residues are part of each CDR3. A D gene is named only where the DNA matches it firmly. Clone size is shown for a subset of rows, as once, few, many or a class of expanded clone.

d_gene | j_gene | v_gene | len | abundance | CDR3nt | CDR3aa
TRBD1 | TRBJ1-3 | TRBV19 | 16 | - | TGTGCCAGTAGTAACACCGGGACAGGGAAAGGAAACACCATATATTTT | CASSNTGTGKGNTIYF
TRBD2 | TRBJ2-1 | TRBV18 | 18 | - | TGTGCCAGCTCACCCCTTCCCGTAGCGGGAGGGCCGGGGAATGAGCAGTTCTTC | CASSPLPVAGGPGNEQFF
TRBD1 | TRBJ2-5 | TRBV5-1 | 15 | - | TGCGCCAGCAGCTTGGTTGGACAGGGGATTGAGACCCAGTACTTC | CASSLVGQGIETQYF
TRBD1 | TRBJ2-3 | TRBV9 | 17 | - | TGTGCCAGCAGCGCCCCGTTGGACAGGTGGCGCACAGATACGCAGTATTTT | CASSAPLDRWRTDTQYF
TRBD2 | TRBJ2-5 | TRBV7-9 | 16 | few | TGTGCCAGCAGCCCCCGGACTAGCGGGGCCCCGGAGACCCAGTACTTC | CASSPRTSGAPETQYF
- | TRBJ1-5 | TRBV6-2/TRBV6-3 | 15 | - | TGTGCCAGCAGTTACCGGGACACCCGCCCTCAGCCCCAGCATTTT | CASSYRDTRPQPQHF
TRBD1 | TRBJ1-1 | TRBV28 | 11 | - | TGTGCCACCGGGACAGAGACTGAAGCTTTCTTT | CATGTETEAFF
TRBD2 | TRBJ2-7 | TRBV2 | 17 | - | TGTGCCAGCAGCGCCCCCGGACTAGCGTTGAGCTCCTACGAGCAGTACTTC | CASSAPGLALSSYEQYF
- | TRBJ2-3 | TRBV3-1/TRBV3-2 | 16 | few | TGTGCCAGCAGCCAAGAATCCGGTCGCGGCCATCATACGCAGTATTTT | CASSQESGRGHHTQYF
TRBD2 | TRBJ2-3 | TRBV11-2 | 16 | - | TGTGCCAGCAGCTTTCCGACTAGCGGGACCACAGATACGCAGTATTTT | CASSFPTSGTTDTQYF
- | TRBJ2-7 | TRBV12-3/TRBV12-4 | 13 | - | TGTGCCAGCAGTTCCGGGGGTATTTACGAGCAGTACTTC | CASSSGGIYEQYF
- | TRBJ1-4 | TRBV5-6 | 14 | - | TGTGCCAGCAGCTCGTGGGCCCTCCAGGAAAAACTGTTTTTT | CASSSWALQEKLFF
- | TRBJ1-4 | TRBV12-5 | 14 | few | TGTGCTAGTGGCCTACGGGGGGGAAGGGAAAAACTGTTTTTT | CASGLRGGREKLFF